These 6 T cell receptor beta chains originate from one sample sequenced in a study of regulatory T cells in long-lasting Graves disease. Library construction for TCR beta used iRepertoire HTBI primers and Arm-PCR of CDR3 regions. TCRdb processed the multiplex PCR reads anew with MiXCR; each CDR3 protein has one entry. The sample lists about 420,000 distinct CDR3 sequences, roughly 15% occurring once. Time point in this sample: newly diagnosed GD, antithyroid drugs for less than 3 months. Scientists built the TCR library using RNA that was extracted from PBMCs. The sample also formed part of further work on T cells in Graves' hyperthyroidism and ophthalmopathy.

This specimen was peripheral blood mononuclear cells (PBMCs), taken at new diagnosis, from a patient treated with antithyroid drugs. Receptor source: a woman aged 18-29 years with Graves disease.

The sample holds many counts of this clonotype. V is TRBV9 and J is TRBJ1-3; D unclear. V lost 0 bases to trimming and J lost 0 bases, with 4 bases between them. CDR3 length: 14 residues. From germline, CDR1 is SGDLS and CDR2 YYNGEE. The CDR3: CASSVEASGNTIYF. The CDR3 region has the DNA TGTGCCAGCAGCGTAGAGGCCTCTGGAAACACCATATATTTT.

This clonotype was seen repeatedly, ten times or more. The chain combines TRBV7-9 with TRBJ2-1, with 13 bases aligning to TRBD2. This CDR3 is 18 amino acids long. Germline loops: CDR1 SEHNR, CDR2 FQNEAQ (reference sequence). V lost 4 bases, J lost 7 bases, and 13 bases stayed unmatched. The CDR3 here is CASSSSQLGLAGENEQFF. The CDR3 coding sequence is TGTGCCAGCAGCTCCAGTCAACTAGGACTAGCGGGGGAAAATGAGCAGTTCTTC.

This clonotype was counted many times. V and J are TRBV30 and TRBJ2-1, with 9 bases aligning to TRBD2. The CDR3 extends over 14 amino acids. Germline CDR1 GTSNPN, CDR2 SVGIG (reference sequence). Trimming at V came to 3 bases and at J to 6 bases, leaving 6 bases not matched to a gene. CDR3 residues: CAWRREGQGNEQFF. The DNA of the CDR3 is TGTGCCTGGAGGCGGGAGGGCCAGGGCAATGAGCAGTTCTTC.

CDR3 protein: CASLRDLNQPQHF. Here the CDR3 DNA reads TGTGCCAGTCTCCGGGATCTCAATCAGCCCCAGCATTTT. The chain couples TRBV2 to TRBJ1-5; D is ambiguous. The CDR3 totals 13 residues. Trimming removed 9 bases at V and 3 bases at J, with 12 bases between. CDR1 SNHLY and CDR2 FYNNEI come from the germline V gene.

This clonotype was counted many times. The V call is TRBV28, the J call TRBJ2-1; D might be TRBD1 (6 bases). The CDR3 is made up of 15 amino acids. V lost 2 bases, J lost 7 bases, and 15 bases lay in between. Germline V gene lookup returns CDR1 MDHEN and CDR2 SYDVKM. For the CDR3, the DNA is TGTGCCAGCAGTTTAGGCCCGTCCCAGGGGAATGAGCAGTTCTTC. Protein: CASSLGPSQGNEQFF.

This clonotype showed up just a few times. V is TRBV11-2 and J is TRBJ2-7, with D possibly TRBD2 on 6 matching bases. The CDR3 is made up of 14 amino acids. Germline CDR1 and CDR2: SGHAT and FQNNGV. Trimming took 5 bases from V and 2 from J, leaving 13 bases between them. CDR3 DNA: TGTGCCAGCAGCCAAACTAGCTTTCCCTACGAGCAGTACTTC. This sequence encodes CASSQTSFPYEQYF.